This is a list of T cell receptor beta chains from one sample in a study of response to subunit inactivated influenza vaccine. One entry per CDR3 protein, called by TCRdb with MiXCR from the RT-PCR reads. The table includes about 520,000 distinct CDR3 sequences, approximately 6.9% detected once. This specimen consisted of PBMCs from blood, obtained roughly 24 months after vaccination. The receptors shown here come from a man between 50 and 70 years old who received an inactivated influenza vaccine. The CDR3 runs from the conserved cysteine through the conserved F or W. D genes are given only for firm matches. Only part of the rows carry a size: once, few, many, or a class if the clone is expanded.

D gene | J gene | V gene | clone size | CDR3 protein | CDR3 DNA
NA | TRBJ2-4 | TRBV20-1 | few | CSARDQTRGAGNIQYF | TGCAGTGCTAGAGATCAGACTCGGGGGGCGGGAAACATTCAGTACTTC
TRBD1 | TRBJ1-2 | TRBV27 | many | CASSLSSRQGARAGYGYTF | TGTGCCAGCAGTTTATCATCCCGGCAGGGGGCGCGGGCTGGCTATGGCTACACCTTC
TRBD1 | TRBJ1-1 | TRBV5-8 | NA | CASSNSGTGDLNTEAFF | TGTGCCAGCAGCAACTCCGGGACAGGGGATCTGAACACTGAAGCTTTCTTT
NA | TRBJ2-2 | TRBV14 | many | CASSQGGLRTGELFF | TGTGCCAGCAGCCAAGGCGGACTTAGGACCGGGGAGCTGTTTTTT
NA | TRBJ2-3 | TRBV24-1 | NA | CATSGTDTQYF | TGTGCCACCAGTGGTACCGATACGCAGTATTTT
TRBD1 | TRBJ2-1 | TRBV12-3/TRBV12-4 | few | CASTADREQFF | TGTGCCAGCACCGCGGACAGGGAGCAGTTCTTC
NA | TRBJ1-1 | TRBV10-3 | few | CAISEYVEAYTEAFF | TGTGCCATCAGTGAGTATGTGGAAGCGTACACTGAAGCTTTCTTT
NA | TRBJ1-1 | TRBV29-1 | few | CSVSGQVDTEAFF | TGCAGCGTTTCGGGGCAGGTGGACACTGAAGCTTTCTTT
NA | TRBJ2-1 | TRBV20-1 | NA | CSTPFDGNNEQFF | TGCAGTACCCCCTTTGACGGTAACAATGAGCAGTTCTTC
NA | TRBJ2-2 | TRBV7-8 | NA | CASSPKGNTGELFF | TGTGCCAGCAGCCCGAAGGGTAACACCGGGGAGCTGTTTTTT
NA | TRBJ1-5 | TRBV11-2 | few | CASRPGSRFNQPQHF | TGTGCCAGCAGGCCCGGGTCTCGATTTAATCAGCCCCAGCATTTT
NA | TRBJ2-7 | TRBV29-1 | NA | CSVVTRAEGEQYF | TGCAGCGTCGTGACCCGGGCTGAGGGAGAGCAGTACTTC
TRBD2 | TRBJ2-4 | TRBV15 | NA | CATSRHTLGREGLRAKNIQYF | TGTGCCACCAGCAGACATACATTAGGACGGGAGGGGTTGAGGGCCAAAAACATTCAGTACTTC
TRBD2 | TRBJ2-1 | TRBV3-1 | NA | CAFSLETSGGAGPRNEQFF | TGTGCCTTCAGTTTAGAGACTAGCGGGGGGGCCGGGCCTCGCAATGAGCAGTTCTTC
TRBD2 | TRBJ2-3 | TRBV5-1 | NA | CASSLDGGGSRGTQYF | TGCGCCAGCAGCTTGGACGGGGGAGGGAGTCGAGGTACGCAGTATTTT
NA | TRBJ2-5 | TRBV20-1 | many | CSATVIMETQYF | TGCAGTGCTACGGTCATCATGGAGACCCAGTACTTC
TRBD2 | TRBJ2-1 | TRBV7-2 | NA | CASSLGWGLAGDEQFF | TGTGCCAGCAGCTTAGGGTGGGGACTAGCGGGGGATGAGCAGTTCTTC
TRBD1 | TRBJ1-1 | TRBV7-2 | few | CASSWDRAGTEAFF | TGTGCCAGCAGCTGGGACAGGGCGGGGACTGAAGCTTTCTTT
TRBD1 | TRBJ1-6 | TRBV19 | few | CASSPRRDSYNSPLHF | TGTGCCAGTAGTCCTCGCAGGGACAGTTATAATTCACCCCTCCACTTT
NA | TRBJ1-2 | TRBV7-2 | few | CASSLVSQNYGYTF | TGTGCCAGCAGCTTAGTGTCTCAAAACTATGGCTACACCTTC
TRBD1 | TRBJ2-3 | TRBV24-1 | NA | CATSDIQGDSTDTQYF | TGTGCCACCAGTGATATTCAGGGGGATAGCACAGATACGCAGTATTTT
TRBD2 | TRBJ2-3 | TRBV20-1 | few | CSASFLAGAPDTQYF | TGCAGTGCTAGTTTCCTAGCGGGAGCTCCAGATACGCAGTATTTT
NA | TRBJ2-3 | TRBV5-1 | many | CASRGTDTQYF | TGCGCCAGCAGGGGGACAGATACGCAGTATTTT
NA | TRBJ2-7 | TRBV5-1 | many | CASSTSFGGNSYEQYF | TGCGCCAGCAGCACCTCATTTGGGGGAAACTCCTACGAGCAGTACTTC
NA | TRBJ1-2 | TRBV4-3 | many | CASSQDHRSNGYTF | TGCGCCAGCAGCCAAGATCACAGGTCTAATGGCTACACCTTC
NA | TRBJ1-2 | TRBV12-3/TRBV12-4 | many | CASSLAYGGLAYGYTF | TGTGCCAGCAGTTTAGCGTATGGGGGGCTCGCGTATGGCTACACCTTC
NA | TRBJ2-3 | TRBV13 | many | CASSLGGFADTQYF | TGTGCCAGCAGCTTAGGGGGGTTTGCAGATACGCAGTATTTT
NA | TRBJ1-1 | TRBV9 | few | CASSVTGTDEAFF | TGTGCCAGCAGCGTAACCGGGACGGATGAAGCTTTCTTT
TRBD1 | TRBJ2-7 | TRBV28 | many | CASSSGQGGEQYF | TGTGCCAGCAGTTCGGGACAGGGTGGAGAGCAGTACTTC
TRBD1 | TRBJ2-7 | TRBV7-9 | NA | CASSDGGQGTYEQYF | TGTGCCAGCAGCGATGGGGGACAGGGGACCTACGAGCAGTACTTC
NA | TRBJ2-3 | TRBV24-1 | NA | CATSDPRGEGRVDTQYF | TGTGCCACCAGTGATCCCCGGGGAGAGGGAAGAGTGGATACGCAGTATTTT
NA | TRBJ2-5 | TRBV24-1 | NA | CATSDSGSLQETQYF | TGTGCCACCAGTGATTCCGGGTCTCTTCAAGAGACCCAGTACTTC
TRBD1 | TRBJ2-5 | TRBV5-1 | many | CASSTGTGVETQYF | TGCGCCAGCAGCACAGGGACAGGGGTCGAGACCCAGTACTTC